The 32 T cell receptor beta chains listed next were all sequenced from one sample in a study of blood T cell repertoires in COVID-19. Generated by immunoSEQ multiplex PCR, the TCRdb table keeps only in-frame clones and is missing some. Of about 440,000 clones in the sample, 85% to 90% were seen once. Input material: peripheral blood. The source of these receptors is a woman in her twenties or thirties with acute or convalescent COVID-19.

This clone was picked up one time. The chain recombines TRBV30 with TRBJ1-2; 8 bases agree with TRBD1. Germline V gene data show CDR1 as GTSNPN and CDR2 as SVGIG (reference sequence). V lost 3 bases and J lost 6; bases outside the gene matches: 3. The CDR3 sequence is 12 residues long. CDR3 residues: CAWSLTGDGYTF. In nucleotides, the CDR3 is TGTGCCTGGAGCCTGACAGGGGATGGCTACACCTTC.

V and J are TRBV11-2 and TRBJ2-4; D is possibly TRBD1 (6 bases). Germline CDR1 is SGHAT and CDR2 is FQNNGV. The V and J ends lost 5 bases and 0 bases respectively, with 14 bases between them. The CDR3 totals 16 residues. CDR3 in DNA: TGTGCCAGCAGCCACAACAGGGCCCTAGCCAAAAACATTCAGTACTTC. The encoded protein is CASSHNRALAKNIQYF.

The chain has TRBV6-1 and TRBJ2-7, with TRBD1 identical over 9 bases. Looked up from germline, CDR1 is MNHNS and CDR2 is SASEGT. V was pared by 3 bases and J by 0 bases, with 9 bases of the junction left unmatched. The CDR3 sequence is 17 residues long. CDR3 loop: CASSEGDRDNFSYEQYF. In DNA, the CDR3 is TGTGCCAGCAGTGAGGGGGACAGGGATAATTTCTCCTACGAGCAGTACTTC.

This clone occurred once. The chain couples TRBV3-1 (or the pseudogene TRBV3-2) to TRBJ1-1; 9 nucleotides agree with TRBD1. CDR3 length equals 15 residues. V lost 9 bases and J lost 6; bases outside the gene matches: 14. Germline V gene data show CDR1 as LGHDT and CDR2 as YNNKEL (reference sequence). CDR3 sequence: CASRGDRGSMAEAFF. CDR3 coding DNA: TGTGCCAGTAGGGGCGACAGGGGGAGTATGGCTGAAGCTTTCTTT.

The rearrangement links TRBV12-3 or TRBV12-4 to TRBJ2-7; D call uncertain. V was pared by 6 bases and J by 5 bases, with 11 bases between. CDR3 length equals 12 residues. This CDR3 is CASRVRVNEQYF. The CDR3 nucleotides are TGTGCCAGCAGAGTCCGGGTAAACGAGCAGTACTTC.

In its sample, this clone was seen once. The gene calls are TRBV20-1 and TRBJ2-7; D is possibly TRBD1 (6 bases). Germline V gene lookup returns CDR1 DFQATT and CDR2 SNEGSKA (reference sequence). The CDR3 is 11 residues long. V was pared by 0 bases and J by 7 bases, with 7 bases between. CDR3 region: CSARDQGEQYF. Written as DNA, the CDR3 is TGCAGTGCTAGAGATCAGGGGGAGCAGTACTTC.

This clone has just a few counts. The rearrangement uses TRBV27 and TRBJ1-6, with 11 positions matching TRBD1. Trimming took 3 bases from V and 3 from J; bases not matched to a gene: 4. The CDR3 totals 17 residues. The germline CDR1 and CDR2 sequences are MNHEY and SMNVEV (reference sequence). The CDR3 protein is CASSFGTGGSYNSPLHF. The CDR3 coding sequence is TGTGCCAGCAGTTTTGGGACAGGGGGAAGCTATAATTCACCCCTCCACTTT.

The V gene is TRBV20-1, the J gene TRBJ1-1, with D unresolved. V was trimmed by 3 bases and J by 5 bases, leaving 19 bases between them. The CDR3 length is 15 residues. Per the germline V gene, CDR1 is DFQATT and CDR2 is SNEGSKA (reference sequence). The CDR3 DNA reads TGCAGTGCTAGTCAACCGCAACGACCGGAGACTGAAGCTTTCTTT. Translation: CSASQPQRPETEAFF.

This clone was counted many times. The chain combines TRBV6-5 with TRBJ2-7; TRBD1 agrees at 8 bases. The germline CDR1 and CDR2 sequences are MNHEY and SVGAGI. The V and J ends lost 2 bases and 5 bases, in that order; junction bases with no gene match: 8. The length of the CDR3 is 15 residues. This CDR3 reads CASSYPGQGLDEQYF. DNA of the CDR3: TGTGCCAGCAGTTACCCCGGACAGGGATTGGACGAGCAGTACTTC.

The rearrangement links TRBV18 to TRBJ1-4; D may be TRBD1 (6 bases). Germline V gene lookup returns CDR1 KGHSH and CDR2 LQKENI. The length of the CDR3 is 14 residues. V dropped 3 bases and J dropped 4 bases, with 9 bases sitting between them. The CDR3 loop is CASSPDRRNEKLFF. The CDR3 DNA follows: TGTGCCAGCTCACCCGACAGGCGTAATGAAAAACTGTTTTTT.

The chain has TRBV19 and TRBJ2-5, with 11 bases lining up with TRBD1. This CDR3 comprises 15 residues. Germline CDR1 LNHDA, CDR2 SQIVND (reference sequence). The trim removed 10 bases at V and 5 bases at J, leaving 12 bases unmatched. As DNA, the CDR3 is TGTGCCACGACAAAGAACTGGGACAGGGGGGAGACCCAGTACTTC. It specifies CATTKNWDRGETQYF.

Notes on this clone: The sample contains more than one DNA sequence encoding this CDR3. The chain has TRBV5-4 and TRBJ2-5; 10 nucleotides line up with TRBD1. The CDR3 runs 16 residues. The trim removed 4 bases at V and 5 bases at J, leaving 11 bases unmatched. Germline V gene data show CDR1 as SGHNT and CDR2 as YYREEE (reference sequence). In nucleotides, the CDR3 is TGTGCCAGCAGCGCAGGGGACAGGGGTGTACGGGAGACCCAGTACTTC. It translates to CASSAGDRGVRETQYF. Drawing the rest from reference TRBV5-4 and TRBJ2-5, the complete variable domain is ETGVTQSPTHLIKTRGQQVTLRCSSQSGHNTVSWYQQALGQGPQFIFQYYREEENGRGNFPPRFSGLQFPNYSSELNVNALELDDSALYLCASSAGDRGVRETQYFGPGTRLLVL.

The CDR3 loop reads CASSGQQGSYGYTF. The CDR3 region has the DNA TGTGCCAGCAGCGGCCAACAGGGGAGCTATGGCTACACCTTC. The chain has TRBV9 and TRBJ1-2; 7 bases align to TRBD1. The ends lost 3 bases at V and 4 bases at J; junction bases unmatched: 6. The CDR3 is 14 amino acids. Germline V gene lookup returns CDR1 SGDLS and CDR2 YYNGEE.

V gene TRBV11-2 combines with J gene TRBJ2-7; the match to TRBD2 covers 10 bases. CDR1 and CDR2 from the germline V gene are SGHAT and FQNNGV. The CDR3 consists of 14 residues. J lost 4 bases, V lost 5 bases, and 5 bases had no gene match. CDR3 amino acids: CASSPGLAEYEQYF. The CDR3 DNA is TGTGCCAGCAGCCCAGGACTAGCGGAATACGAGCAGTACTTC.

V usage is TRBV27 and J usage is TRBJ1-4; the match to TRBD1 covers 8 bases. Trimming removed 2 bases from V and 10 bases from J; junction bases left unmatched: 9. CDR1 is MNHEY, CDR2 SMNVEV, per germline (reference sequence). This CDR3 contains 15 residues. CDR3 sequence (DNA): TGTGCCAGCAGTTTAGCCCCCGGGACAGGAGGAAAACTGTTTTTT. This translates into CASSLAPGTGGKLFF.

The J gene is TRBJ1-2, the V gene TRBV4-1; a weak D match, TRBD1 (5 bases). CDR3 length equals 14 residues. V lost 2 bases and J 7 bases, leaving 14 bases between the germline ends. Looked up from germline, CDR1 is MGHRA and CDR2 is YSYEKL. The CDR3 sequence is CASSQPLQEIGYTF. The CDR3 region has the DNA TGCGCCAGCAGCCAACCCCTACAGGAAATTGGCTACACCTTC.

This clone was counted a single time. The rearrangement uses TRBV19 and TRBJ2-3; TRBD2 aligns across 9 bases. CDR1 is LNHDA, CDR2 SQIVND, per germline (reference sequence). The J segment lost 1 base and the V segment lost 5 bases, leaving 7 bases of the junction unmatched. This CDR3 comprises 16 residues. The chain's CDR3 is CASSSLPSGGTDTQYF. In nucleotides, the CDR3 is TGTGCCAGTAGTTCCCTCCCTAGCGGGGGCACAGATACGCAGTATTTT.

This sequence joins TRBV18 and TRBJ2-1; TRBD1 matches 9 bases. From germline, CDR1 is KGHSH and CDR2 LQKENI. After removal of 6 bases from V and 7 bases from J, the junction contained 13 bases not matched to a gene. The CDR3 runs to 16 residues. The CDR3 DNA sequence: TGTGCCAGCTCGCAGCAAACGGGACAGGGAGGTAATGAGCAGTTCTTC. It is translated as CASSQQTGQGGNEQFF.

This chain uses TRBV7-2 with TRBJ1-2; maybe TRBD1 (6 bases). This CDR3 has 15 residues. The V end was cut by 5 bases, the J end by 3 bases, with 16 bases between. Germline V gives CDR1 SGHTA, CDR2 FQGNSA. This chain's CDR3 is CASSPVGGADYGYTF. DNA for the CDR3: TGTGCCAGCAGCCCCGTTGGGGGGGCAGACTATGGCTACACCTTC.

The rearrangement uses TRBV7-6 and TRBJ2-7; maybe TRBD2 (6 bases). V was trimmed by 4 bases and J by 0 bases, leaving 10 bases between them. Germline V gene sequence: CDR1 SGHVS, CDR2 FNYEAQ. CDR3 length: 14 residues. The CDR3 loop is CASSWGVSSYEQYF. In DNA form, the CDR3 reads TGTGCCAGCAGCTGGGGGGTCAGCTCCTACGAGCAGTACTTC.

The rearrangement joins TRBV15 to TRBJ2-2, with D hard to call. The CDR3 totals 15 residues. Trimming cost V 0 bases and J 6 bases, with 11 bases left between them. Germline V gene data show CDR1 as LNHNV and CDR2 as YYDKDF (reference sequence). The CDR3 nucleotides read TGTGCCACCAGCAGAGATTATCGCGTGTCCGGGGAGCTGTTTTTT. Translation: CATSRDYRVSGELFF.

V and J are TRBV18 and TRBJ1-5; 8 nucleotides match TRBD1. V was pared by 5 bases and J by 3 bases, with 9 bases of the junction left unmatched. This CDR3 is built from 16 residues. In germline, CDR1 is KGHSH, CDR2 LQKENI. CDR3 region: CASSAQGVGANQPQHF. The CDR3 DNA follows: TGTGCCAGCTCAGCACAGGGGGTGGGGGCCAATCAGCCCCAGCATTTT.

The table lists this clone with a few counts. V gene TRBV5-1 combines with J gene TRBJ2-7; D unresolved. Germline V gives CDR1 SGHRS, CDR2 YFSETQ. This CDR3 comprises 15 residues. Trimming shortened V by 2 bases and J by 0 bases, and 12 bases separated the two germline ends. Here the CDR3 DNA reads TGCGCCAGCAGCTTCGAAGTTGGTAGCTCCTACGAGCAGTACTTC. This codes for CASSFEVGSSYEQYF.

DNA of the CDR3: TGTGCCAGCAGTGCCCGAACGGGGGGGGCTTACAATGAGCAGTTCTTC. It yields the protein CASSARTGGAYNEQFF. J is TRBJ2-1 and V is TRBV6-1; 8 nucleotides line up with TRBD2. The CDR3 is made up of 16 amino acids. Germline CDR1 reads MNHNS; CDR2 reads SASEGT. After removal of 4 bases from V and 4 bases from J, the junction contained 9 bases not matched to a gene.

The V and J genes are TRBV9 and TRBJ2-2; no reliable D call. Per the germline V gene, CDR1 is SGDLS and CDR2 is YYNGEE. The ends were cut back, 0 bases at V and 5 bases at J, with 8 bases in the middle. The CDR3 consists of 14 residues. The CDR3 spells CASSVEPWTGELFF. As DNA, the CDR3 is TGTGCCAGCAGCGTAGAGCCTTGGACCGGGGAGCTGTTTTTT.

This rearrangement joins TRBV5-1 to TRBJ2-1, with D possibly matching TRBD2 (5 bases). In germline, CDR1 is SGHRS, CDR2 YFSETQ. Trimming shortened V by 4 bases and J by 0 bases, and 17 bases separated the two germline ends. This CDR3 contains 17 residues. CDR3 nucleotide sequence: TGCGCCAGCAGCCCCCAAGGTTCTACTAGCTCCTACAATGAGCAGTTCTTC. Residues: CASSPQGSTSSYNEQFF.

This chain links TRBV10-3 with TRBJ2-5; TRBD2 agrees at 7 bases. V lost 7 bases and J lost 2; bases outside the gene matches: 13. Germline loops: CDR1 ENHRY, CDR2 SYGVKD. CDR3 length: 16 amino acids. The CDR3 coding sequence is TGTGCCATCATGGGGGGGGGAAAAGCGTTTCAAGAGACCCAGTACTTC. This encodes CAIMGGGKAFQETQYF.

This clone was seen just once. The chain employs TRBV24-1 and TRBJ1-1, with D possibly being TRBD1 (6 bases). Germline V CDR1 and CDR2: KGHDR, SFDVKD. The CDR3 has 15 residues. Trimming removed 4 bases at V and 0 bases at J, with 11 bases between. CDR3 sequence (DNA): TGTGCCACCAGTGAAGGAGGACAGCTGAACACTGAAGCTTTCTTT. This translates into CATSEGGQLNTEAFF.

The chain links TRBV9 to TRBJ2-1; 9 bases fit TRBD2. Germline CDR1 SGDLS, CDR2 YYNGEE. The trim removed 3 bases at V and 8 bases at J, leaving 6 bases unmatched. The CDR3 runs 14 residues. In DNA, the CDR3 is TGTGCCAGCAGCGCTAGCGGGGATGAGGATGAGCAGTTCTTC. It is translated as CASSASGDEDEQFF.

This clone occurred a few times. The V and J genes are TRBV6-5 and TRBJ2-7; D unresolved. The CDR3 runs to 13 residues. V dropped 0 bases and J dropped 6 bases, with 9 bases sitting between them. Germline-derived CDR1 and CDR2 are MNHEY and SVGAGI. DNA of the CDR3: TGTGCCAGCAGTTACTCCTTCCTCAGCGAGCAGTACTTC. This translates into CASSYSFLSEQYF.

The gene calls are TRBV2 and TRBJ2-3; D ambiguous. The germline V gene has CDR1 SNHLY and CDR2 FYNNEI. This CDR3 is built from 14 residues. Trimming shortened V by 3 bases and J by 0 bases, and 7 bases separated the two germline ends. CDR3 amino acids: CASSDGRSTDTQYF. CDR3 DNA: TGTGCCAGCAGTGACGGTCGTAGCACAGATACGCAGTATTTT.

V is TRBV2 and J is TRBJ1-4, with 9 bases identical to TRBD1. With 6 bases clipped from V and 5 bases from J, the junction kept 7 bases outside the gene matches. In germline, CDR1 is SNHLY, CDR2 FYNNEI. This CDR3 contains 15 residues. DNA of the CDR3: TGTGCCAGCAGGACCTGGACAGGGGTAAATGAAAAACTGTTTTTT. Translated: CASRTWTGVNEKLFF.